A selection of T cell receptor beta chains follows, all from one sample in a study of CD8 T cells in ankylosing spondylitis. TCRdb re-derived calls from the 5' RACE reads in MiXCR, one entry per CDR3 protein. The sample has about 130,000 distinct CDR3 sequences, 9.3% seen once. Sequencing was done on a sample of blood, either unsorted or a sorted T cell fraction (not recorded which). The receptors come from a male donor with ankylosing spondylitis or in good health (not recorded which). The CDR3 runs from the conserved cysteine through the conserved F or W. The D gene is left open where the match is weak. The size of a clone is reported for some rows only, either as once, few or many, or as a class for expanded clones.

>-|many|TRBV7-9|TRBJ2-3
TGTGCCAGCAGCTTAGGACTATTATTGAGCACAGATACGCAGTATTTT
CASSLGLLLSTDTQYF
>TRBD2|many|TRBV15|TRBJ2-3
TGTGCCACCAGCAGAGATTTTGCGGGAGGGCCAGATACGCAGTATTTT
CATSRDFAGGPDTQYF
>TRBD2|few|TRBV4-2|TRBJ2-5
TGTGCCAGCAGCCAAGATCCCGGGAGGGCCAGAATCGAGACCCAGTACTTC
CASSQDPGRARIETQYF
>TRBD2|few|TRBV20-1|TRBJ2-7
TGCAGTGCTAGAGACCAGGCTGGCGGGAGCTACGAGCAGTACTTC
CSARDQAGGSYEQYF
>-|many|TRBV29-1|TRBJ2-1
TGCAGCGTTGAAGTTTTCAGCTCCTACAATGAGCAGTTCTTC
CSVEVFSSYNEQFF
>TRBD2|many|TRBV7-8|TRBJ2-2
TGTGCCAGCAGCCTAGCGGGAGTCACCGGGGAGCTGTTTTTT
CASSLAGVTGELFF
>TRBD1|many|TRBV20-1|TRBJ1-2
TGCAGTGCTAGAGCACAGGGGAACTATGGCTACACCTTC
CSARAQGNYGYTF
>-|many|TRBV6-6|TRBJ1-3
TGTGCCAGCATCAGGGGTTATGGAAACACCATATATTTT
CASIRGYGNTIYF
>TRBD1|-|TRBV24-1|TRBJ2-6
TGTGCCACCAGTGATATGGATAACCGGGACAGGTTTATTCCCTCTGGGGCCAACGGCCTGACTTTC
CATSDMDNRDRFIPSGANGLTF
>-|many|TRBV20-1|TRBJ2-1
TGCAGTGCTAGAGTCCCGAGAAACAATGAGCAGTTCTTC
CSARVPRNNEQFF
>-|many|TRBV27|TRBJ1-4
TGTGCCAGCAGAACGGGGAGTGAAAAACTGTTTTTT
CASRTGSEKLFF
>-|many|TRBV20-1|TRBJ2-5
TGCAGTGCCCTGGGCTCAACTGGCCAAGAGACCCAGTACTTC
CSALGSTGQETQYF
>-|many|TRBV18|TRBJ2-5
TGTGCCAGCTCACCACCTGTCAGGGAGACCCAGTACTTC
CASSPPVRETQYF
>-|many|TRBV7-2|TRBJ2-3
TGTGCCAGCAGCAAGGCGTTAGTATCAGATACGCAGTATTTT
CASSKALVSDTQYF
>TRBD2|many|TRBV7-9|TRBJ2-1
TGTGCCAGCAGCTTGACTAGCGGGAGTCCCAATGAGCAGTTCTTC
CASSLTSGSPNEQFF
>-|-|TRBV7-9|TRBJ2-7
TGTGCCAGCAGCCCGATTGCCGAGCAGTACTTC
CASSPIAEQYF
>TRBD2|many|TRBV20-1|TRBJ2-3
TGCAGTGCTAGGGGACTAGCAGGAAGCACAGATACGCAGTATTTT
CSARGLAGSTDTQYF
>-|many|TRBV20-1|TRBJ2-7
TGCAGTGCTATTCCTTGGGTGTTTGGGGAGCAGTACTTC
CSAIPWVFGEQYF
>TRBD2|many|TRBV5-1|TRBJ2-1
TGCGCCAGCAGAACCGGGACTAGCGGCAATGAGCAGTTCTTC
CASRTGTSGNEQFF
>-|many|TRBV28|TRBJ1-2
TGTGCCAGCAGTCCGTACTCGCTGCTCGGCTATGGCTACACCTTC
CASSPYSLLGYGYTF
>-|many|TRBV5-1|TRBJ2-5
TGCGCCAGCAGCTTGGGTGGTTCGGCGGATCAAGAGACCCAGTACTTC
CASSLGGSADQETQYF
>-|many|TRBV20-1|TRBJ1-5
TGCAGTGCGACTAATTACAGGGAAATGGGGAATCAGCCCCAGCATTTT
CSATNYREMGNQPQHF
>TRBD2|-|TRBV20-1|TRBJ2-1
TGCAGTGCTAGAGATCAGGTAGCGGGAGGTTATGAGCAGTTCTTC
CSARDQVAGGYEQFF
>TRBD1|many|TRBV7-3|TRBJ1-1
TGTGCCAGCAGCTTAATCAGGGGGCGTCACTCTGAAGCTTTCTTT
CASSLIRGRHSEAFF
>-|few|TRBV5-1|TRBJ1-1
TGCGCCAGCAGCCCACGGACCGGGAGCATGAACACTGAAGCTTTCTTT
CASSPRTGSMNTEAFF
>-|many|TRBV20-1|TRBJ2-1
TGCAGTGCCGAAGCCCTGAGCTCCTACAATGAGCAGTTCTTC
CSAEALSSYNEQFF
>TRBD2|few|TRBV20-1|TRBJ2-7
TGCAGTGCTAGTAGGGCTAGCGGGAGCGTTATTGGCGAGCAGTACTTC
CSASRASGSVIGEQYF
>-|many|TRBV20-1|TRBJ2-7
TGCAGTGCTAGAGATCCTTACTCTACCTACGAGCAGTACTTC
CSARDPYSTYEQYF
>-|many|TRBV5-1|TRBJ1-1
TGCGCCAGCAGCCAACGACAGGATATGAACACTGAAGCTTTCTTT
CASSQRQDMNTEAFF
>-|many|TRBV7-2|TRBJ2-7
TGTGCCAGCAGCTTGGACCCTATCTACGAGCAGTACTTC
CASSLDPIYEQYF
>TRBD1|many|TRBV5-1|TRBJ1-2
TGCGCCAGCAGCCCGGACGGACAGGGGCTCAGTGGCTACACCTTC
CASSPDGQGLSGYTF
>-|many|TRBV7-2|TRBJ2-7
TGTGCCAGCAGCTTATTGGGCGGGACCCCCGACGAGCAGTACTTC
CASSLLGGTPDEQYF
>-|-|TRBV20-1|TRBJ2-1
TGCAGTGCTAGGGATCCTTGGGCAGGTTCCCCGTTCAATGAGCAGTTCTTC
CSARDPWAGSPFNEQFF
>TRBD1|-|TRBV14|TRBJ2-5
TGTGCCAGCAGCCCCCGGAGAGGGGGCGAGGAGACCCAGTACTTC
CASSPRRGGEETQYF
>-|many|TRBV20-1|TRBJ1-5
TGCAGTGCTCAGTCGGGGGGCAATCAGCCCCAGCATTTT
CSAQSGGNQPQHF
>-|many|TRBV7-2|TRBJ2-7
TGTGCCAGCAGCGATAAAGAGCTAGGGCCTTCCTACGAGCAGTACTTC
CASSDKELGPSYEQYF
>-|many|TRBV7-3|TRBJ2-3
TGTGCCAGCAGCTTGTCTCCCCGGGATACGCAGTATTTT
CASSLSPRDTQYF